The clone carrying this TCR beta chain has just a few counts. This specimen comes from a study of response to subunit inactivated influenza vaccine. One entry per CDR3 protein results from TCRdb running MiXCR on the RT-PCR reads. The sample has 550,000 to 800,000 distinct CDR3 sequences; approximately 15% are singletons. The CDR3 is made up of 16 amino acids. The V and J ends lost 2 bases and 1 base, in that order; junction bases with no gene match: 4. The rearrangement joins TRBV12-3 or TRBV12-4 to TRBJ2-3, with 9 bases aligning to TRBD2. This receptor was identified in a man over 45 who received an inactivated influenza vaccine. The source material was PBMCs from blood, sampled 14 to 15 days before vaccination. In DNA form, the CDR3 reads TGTGCCAGCAGTTTAACAGCGGGAGGTGGCACAGATACGCAGTATTTT. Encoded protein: CASSLTAGGGTDTQYF.